Given below is one T cell receptor (beta chain) in context. This clonotype was recorded many times. No cognate antigen has been identified for it. Within one base of it there is no much larger clone, and no base qualities were kept. The CDR3 spans 14 residues, from the cysteine through the phenylalanine. Only CDR3 DNA is held: 42 bases, read in frame from base 1. Trimming takes 6 bases off V and 5 bases off J; junction bases not matched to a gene: 11. CDR1 and CDR2, looked up from the germline V gene, are SQVTM and ANQGSEA. This sample is drawn from a study of T cell repertoires in cytomegalovirus infection (dated by TCRdb to between 2018 and 2020). The study in broad terms: Because public TCR beta signatures pointed to carriage of CMV infection together with the matching HLA type, the HLA type of each donor mattered for the analysis. Overall results and qualifications from the work: The ex vivo response was dominated by HLA-C-restricted CMV-specific TCR beta clonotypes, which also provided the single most frequent clonotype in two of eight donors. Carriers of CMV infection plus the relevant HLA type were discriminated by the cumulative frequency of public TCR beta family members in the study cohort and in an independent approximately 360-donor cohort.

Sequencing took place on an Illumina HiSeq 1500. The public reads were reprocessed in TCRdb via fastp at Q25 and MiXCR, keeping in-frame beta chains. Rows are combined by CDR3 protein, so each entry shows the most common genes and DNA. Recorded for this sample are about 240,000 distinct CDR3 sequences; 9% to 15% of them occurred a single time. The top ten hold 1.5% to 2% of the sample. The sample taken for sequencing was PBMCs. This sequence originates from a human donor in good health (CMV status not recorded). Some clones in this sample may be carry-over from other donors' samples. Recombination linked TRBV29-1 to TRBJ1-1; 8 bases in between match TRBD1. The sequence in DNA is TGCAGCGTCGAATCGACAGGGGAAGGGACTGAAGCTTTCTTT. This encodes CSVESTGEGTEAFF.